Following are 22 T cell receptor beta chains from one sample sequenced in a study of PD-1 blockade in classical Hodgkin lymphoma. Measured with immunoSEQ multiplex PCR; TCRdb has only the in-frame clones, and not every one. The sample has some 17,000 clones, approximately 86% seen once; the top ten hold 1%. Each patient relapsed following autologous stem cell transplantation, and prior brentuximab vedotin exposure differed. Thawed PBMCs underwent magnetic negative selection to yield purified CD4+ T cells. The material was CD4+ T cells from blood, obtained at baseline. Every receptor here comes from a human donor with classical Hodgkin lymphoma.

The J gene is TRBJ2-7, the V gene TRBV16, with 7 positions matching TRBD1. The germline V gene encodes CDR1 KGHSY and CDR2 FQNENV. After removal of 0 bases from V and 3 bases from J, the junction contained 2 bases not matched to a gene. The CDR3 covers 14 residues. For the CDR3, the DNA is TGTGCCAGCAGCCAATCAGGGGGCGGCTACGAGCAGTACTTC. It translates to CASSQSGGGYEQYF.

As DNA, the CDR3 is TGTGCCAGCAGCTTAGAGAGGTCCCCCACAGATACGCAGTATTTT. It yields the protein CASSLERSPTDTQYF. The chain recombines TRBV11-1 with TRBJ2-3; D is unresolved. The CDR3 consists of 15 residues. Germline V lookup: CDR1 SGHAT, CDR2 FQDESV (reference sequence). Trimming removed 1 base from V and 2 bases from J, with 10 bases in between.

V and J are TRBV5-6 and TRBJ2-1; tentatively, D is TRBD1 (6 bases). The ends were cut back, 2 bases at V and 6 bases at J, with 9 bases in the middle. Germline loops: CDR1 SGHDT, CDR2 YYEEEE. The length of the CDR3 is 13 residues. In nucleotides, the CDR3 is TGTGCCAGCAGCTTTGGGACACTCAATGAGCAGTTCTTC. Its translation is CASSFGTLNEQFF.

V gene TRBV5-1 combines with J gene TRBJ2-3, with D perhaps TRBD2 (7 bases). The CDR3 totals 16 residues. Germline CDR1 and CDR2: SGHRS and YFSETQ. With 0 bases removed from V and 3 bases from J, the gap between germline ends came to 14 bases. The CDR3 sequence is CASSLANGGATDTQYF. CDR3 bases: TGCGCCAGCAGCTTGGCAAATGGGGGGGCGACAGATACGCAGTATTTT.

The chain recombines TRBV7-2 with TRBJ2-1; D perhaps matches TRBD2 (7 bases). The CDR3 is 16 amino acids. Germline V gene data show CDR1 as SGHTA and CDR2 as FQGNSA. V shed 3 bases and J shed 6 bases, with 18 bases lying between them. Here the CDR3 DNA reads TGTGCCAGCAGCTTGTTTCCGGGGGGCGCGCTCAATGAGCAGTTCTTC. Translation: CASSLFPGGALNEQFF.

This sequence joins TRBV19 and TRBJ2-7; the D gene is possibly TRBD2 (5 bases). The CDR3 totals 13 residues. Trimming took off 4 bases at V and 6 bases at J, with 13 bases between the two ends. In germline, CDR1 is LNHDA, CDR2 SQIVND (reference sequence). The CDR3 DNA sequence: TGTGCCAGTAGTACGGGAAAATGGGGCGAGCAGTACTTC. This codes for CASSTGKWGEQYF. Complete variable domain (other parts from reference TRBV19 and TRBJ2-7): DGGITQSPKYLFRKEGQNVTLSCEQNLNHDAMYWYRQDPGQGLRLIYYSQIVNDFQKGDIAEGYSVSREKKESFPLTVTSAQKNPTAFYLCASSTGKWGEQYFGPGTRLTVT.

V gene TRBV27 combines with J gene TRBJ2-3; D gene unclear. This CDR3 is built from 14 residues. Deletions cut 2 bases from V and 3 bases from J, with 9 bases between. Germline V gene data show CDR1 as MNHEY and CDR2 as SMNVEV (reference sequence). CDR3 bases: TGTGCCAGCAGTTTAGGCCTGACTACAGATACGCAGTATTTT. Protein sequence: CASSLGLTTDTQYF.

This sequence joins TRBV5-4 and TRBJ2-3; D remains unclear. Germline V gene lookup returns CDR1 SGHNT and CDR2 YYREEE (reference sequence). Trimming removed 3 bases from V and 0 bases from J, with 11 bases in between. The CDR3 has 15 amino acids. The CDR3 nucleotides are TGTGCCAGCAGCTATGGCAGTTCTAGCACAGATACGCAGTATTTT. The encoded protein is CASSYGSSSTDTQYF.

The chain is built from TRBV6-4 and TRBJ1-2, with a tentative D call TRBD1 (5 bases). Germline CDR1 reads MRHNA; CDR2 reads SNTAGT. Trimming took off 5 bases at V and 4 bases at J, with 14 bases between the two ends. The CDR3 consists of 14 residues. This CDR3 is CASSSGRDPYGYTF. Here the CDR3 DNA reads TGTGCCAGCAGTTCGGGCAGGGATCCCTATGGCTACACCTTC.

The count of this clone is one. V gene TRBV6-6 combines with J gene TRBJ1-2; no definite D call. The V end lost 0 bases, the J end lost 14 bases, and 10 bases lay between the germline ends. Germline V gene data show CDR1 as MNHNY and CDR2 as SVGAGI (reference sequence). This CDR3 comprises 11 residues. The CDR3 reads CASSYSGTTTF. The CDR3 nucleotides read TGTGCCAGCAGTTACTCCGGTACCACAACCTTC.

The rearrangement joins TRBV7-3 to TRBJ2-3; 10 bases agree with TRBD2. The ends lost 1 base at V and 1 base at J; junction bases unmatched: 5. This CDR3 has 17 residues. CDR1 and CDR2 (germline): SGHTA, FQGTGA. DNA for the CDR3: TGTGCCAGCAGCTTAAAAGCGGGGGGGCCAGGCACAGATACGCAGTATTTT. Translating it yields CASSLKAGGPGTDTQYF.

CDR3 protein: CASSPDRGSPQYF. The DNA for the CDR3 is TGTGCCAGCAGCCCGGACAGGGGCTCGCCCCAGTACTTC. The chain carries TRBV7-7 and TRBJ2-5, with 9 bases that match TRBD1. The CDR3 contains 13 residues. In germline, CDR1 is SSHAT, CDR2 FNYEAQ (reference sequence). V lost 5 bases, J lost 9 bases, and 7 bases stayed unmatched. Full variable domain (remainder filled in from reference TRBV7-7 and TRBJ2-5): GAGVSQSPRYKVTKRGQDVTLRCDPISSHATLYWYQQALGQGPEFLTYFNYEAQPDKSGLPSDRFSAERPEGSISTLTIQRTEQRDSAMYRCASSPDRGSPQYFGPGTRLLVL.

The CDR3 here is CASSKDIDYEQYF. CDR3 DNA: TGTGCCAGCAGTAAAGACATCGATTACGAGCAGTACTTC. The chain uses TRBV6-1 and TRBJ2-7; D is unresolved. V lost 5 bases to trimming and J lost 4 bases, with 12 bases between them. The CDR3 is made up of 13 amino acids. Looked up from germline, CDR1 is MNHNS and CDR2 is SASEGT.

The V and J genes are TRBV10-3 and TRBJ2-5, with D perhaps TRBD1 or TRBD2 (5 bases each). This CDR3 has 13 amino acids. The germline CDR1 and CDR2 sequences are ENHRY and SYGVKD. Trimming stripped 7 bases from V and 5 bases from J, with 14 bases between. CDR3: CAIKSGDRETQYF. The DNA of the CDR3 is TGTGCCATCAAGAGTGGGGACCGGGAGACCCAGTACTTC.

This CDR3 is CASSISRDVYNSPLHF. The CDR3 DNA sequence: TGTGCCAGTAGTATATCCCGGGACGTCTATAATTCACCCCTCCACTTT. V is TRBV19 and J is TRBJ1-6; a possible D gene is TRBD1 (5 bases). The V end was cut by 2 bases, the J end by 3 bases, with 11 bases between. This CDR3 region has 16 residues. Germline V CDR1 and CDR2: LNHDA, SQIVND (reference sequence).

The V gene is TRBV10-3, the J gene TRBJ2-7; D possibly corresponds to TRBD1 (6 bases). The V end was cut by 2 bases, the J end by 3 bases, with 17 bases between. The CDR3 spans 16 residues. Germline loops: CDR1 ENHRY, CDR2 SYGVKD. CDR3 residues: CAISEPVRGDLYEQYF. The CDR3 bases are TGTGCCATCAGTGAGCCGGTCAGGGGAGACCTCTACGAGCAGTACTTC.

The CDR3 is CAISDPTGNLNTEAFF. The DNA for the CDR3 is TGTGCCATCAGTGACCCGACAGGGAACTTGAACACTGAAGCTTTCTTT. The genes are TRBV10-3 and TRBJ1-1, with TRBD1 matching over 7 bases. Germline-derived CDR1 and CDR2 are ENHRY and SYGVKD. V lost 3 bases, J lost 0 bases, and 7 bases stayed unmatched. The CDR3 has 16 amino acids.

This chain links TRBV4-1 with TRBJ1-4; no definite D call. The germline CDR1 and CDR2 sequences are MGHRA and YSYEKL. This CDR3 region has 15 residues. V was trimmed by 5 bases and J by 7 bases, leaving 17 bases between them. CDR3 DNA: TGCGCCAGCAGCTTTTTCTCCTCCGGGTTTGAAAAACTGTTTTTT. Encoded protein: CASSFFSSGFEKLFF.

This chain joins TRBV21-1 and TRBJ2-7; the table's D call, TRBD2, was not checked against the DNA. TRBV21-1 is a documented pseudogene. The CDR3 sequence is 16 residues long. As DNA, the CDR3 is TGTGCCAGCAGCGTGTTAGGCGGGGGGGATACCTACGAGCAGTACTTC. Its translation: CASSVLGGGDTYEQYF.

This chain links TRBV5-4 with TRBJ1-1; D is perhaps TRBD1 (5 bases). From germline, CDR1 is SGHNT and CDR2 YYREEE (reference sequence). V lost 0 bases and J 11 bases, leaving 14 bases between the germline ends. CDR3 length equals 13 residues. The CDR3 is CASSLEARQGAFF. The CDR3 DNA follows: TGTGCCAGCAGCTTGGAGGCGCGGCAGGGCGCTTTCTTT.

The CDR3 nucleotides read TGTGCCAGCAGTTTGGACAGGGGGGCGCACACCGGGGAGCTGTTTTTT. It is translated as CASSLDRGAHTGELFF. The chain couples TRBV27 to TRBJ2-2, with 10 bases lining up with TRBD1. The junction had 4 bases not matched to a gene; V was cut back by 3 bases and J by 3 bases. This CDR3 contains 16 residues. From germline, CDR1 is MNHEY and CDR2 SMNVEV (reference sequence).

The rearrangement joins TRBV19 to TRBJ1-1, with TRBD1 matching over 8 bases. This CDR3 contains 15 residues. CDR1 is LNHDA and CDR2 is SQIVND in the germline V gene (reference sequence). The ends lost 3 bases at V and 3 bases at J; junction bases unmatched: 6. The chain's CDR3 is CASSMLDREDTEAFF. CDR3 nucleotide sequence: TGTGCCAGTAGTATGTTGGACAGGGAGGACACTGAAGCTTTCTTT. The whole variable domain, filled in from reference TRBV19 and TRBJ1-1, reads DGGITQSPKYLFRKEGQNVTLSCEQNLNHDAMYWYRQDPGQGLRLIYYSQIVNDFQKGDIAEGYSVSREKKESFPLTVTSAQKNPTAFYLCASSMLDREDTEAFFGQGTRLTVV.